A selection of T cell receptor beta chains follows, all from one sample in a study of blood T cell repertoires in COVID-19. Clones were sequenced by immunoSEQ multiplex PCR, and TCRdb holds only the in-frame ones, with some missing. The table has about 280,000 clones, 85% to 90% seen once. Sequencing was carried out using peripheral blood. All receptors derive from a man in his forties with acute or convalescent COVID-19. Each CDR3 is given with its conserved first and last residue. D genes are given only for firm matches. Clone size appears in some rows only: once, few, many, or a class for an expanded clone.

>TRBV16|-|TRBJ1-2|-
TGTGCCAGCAGCCCAAGGGCAGGGGCCGCGATAAGTGGCTACACCTTC
CASSPRAGAAISGYTF
>TRBV5-8|TRBD1|TRBJ2-7|-
TGTGCCAGCAGCCGCACGGGACAGTGGTCCTACGAGCAGTACTTC
CASSRTGQWSYEQYF
>TRBV5-6|-|TRBJ2-3|-
TGTGCCAGCAGCTTGGTGGAGGCCAGGAGGGCAGATACGCAGTATTTT
CASSLVEARRADTQYF
>TRBV5-6|-|TRBJ2-7|-
TGTGCCAGCAGCTTGGGTCAATGGGGGCCGATCTACTACGAGCAGTACTTC
CASSLGQWGPIYYEQYF
>TRBV12-5|-|TRBJ2-2|-
TGTGCTAGTGGTCCTCCGGACAGAATTAACACCGGGGAGCTGTTTTTT
CASGPPDRINTGELFF
>TRBV9|-|TRBJ1-2|-
TGTGCCAGCAGCGTAGCCTCGCCCGCGGGGGGCTATGGCTACACCTTC
CASSVASPAGGYGYTF
>TRBV7-9|-|TRBJ2-1|once
TGTGCCAGCAGCTTACTCCCGGCTAGCCAGTTCTTC
CASSLLPASQFF
>TRBV5-4|TRBD2|TRBJ2-1|-
TGTGCCAGCGGTAGGACTAGCGGATTCTACAATGAGCAGTTCTTC
CASGRTSGFYNEQFF
>TRBV7-9|-|TRBJ1-4|-
TGTGCCAGCAGCTTCACGGACGTCGCGGGGGAAAAACTGTTTTTT
CASSFTDVAGEKLFF
>TRBV4-1|TRBD2|TRBJ2-3|-
TGCGCCAGCAGCCAAATGGCGGGGGAAGATACGCAGTATTTT
CASSQMAGEDTQYF
>TRBV11-3|TRBD2|TRBJ2-3|-
TGTGCCAGCAGCTTATTAGCGGGGGGGAGCACAGATACGCAGTATTTT
CASSLLAGGSTDTQYF
>TRBV11-2|-|TRBJ2-3|-
TGTGCCAGCAGCTCGTTGATCGAAGGGAGAGATACGCAGTATTTT
CASSSLIEGRDTQYF
>TRBV29-1|-|TRBJ1-4|-
TGCAGCGTTGTTGATAGGGGAAAACTGTTTTTT
CSVVDRGKLFF
>TRBV7-9|-|TRBJ2-7|once
TGTGCCAGCAGCGAAAGAGTGAAGGGGGTGTCCTACGAGCAGTACTTC
CASSERVKGVSYEQYF
>TRBV18|-|TRBJ1-1|few
TGTGCCAGCTCACCGCAGGGGAACACTGAAGCTTTCTTT
CASSPQGNTEAFF
>TRBV19|-|TRBJ1-2|-
TGTGCCAGTAGTATATACCGGAACTATGGCTACACCTTC
CASSIYRNYGYTF
>TRBV15|-|TRBJ1-5|-
TGTGCCACCAGTAATTCCAGGAGGGAGATTCAGCCCCAGCATTTT
CATSNSRREIQPQHF
>TRBV10-3|TRBD1|TRBJ1-2|-
TGTGCCATCAGTGAATCTTTTACAGGGGACTATGGCTACACCTTC
CAISESFTGDYGYTF
>TRBV7-6|-|TRBJ1-4|-
TGTGCCAGCAGCCACTCGCGAAGGGCAGGGGAAAAACTGTTTTTT
CASSHSRRAGEKLFF
>TRBV30|-|TRBJ2-7|-
TGTGCCTGGAGTCCTGGGGGGGAGCAGTACTTC
CAWSPGGEQYF
>TRBV2|TRBD1|TRBJ1-5|-
TGTGCCAGCGCCGGGACAGGGGGCCAGGGGCCCCAGCATTTT
CASAGTGGQGPQHF
>TRBV18|TRBD1|TRBJ1-1|-
TGTGCCAGCTCACTCCGGACAGGCGAGAACACTGAAGCTTTCTTT
CASSLRTGENTEAFF
>TRBV11-2|TRBD1|TRBJ1-2|-
TGTGCCAGCAGCTTTCCAACAGGGGGCGATGGCTACACCTTC
CASSFPTGGDGYTF
>TRBV6-6|TRBD1|TRBJ1-2|-
TGTGCCAGCAGTTACTCGGGACAGGTTCCTCCTGGCTACACCTTC
CASSYSGQVPPGYTF
>TRBV12-5|-|TRBJ2-3|-
TGTGCTAGTGGCCTTATCCGTGATTCCATACATCCGGATACGCAGTATTTT
CASGLIRDSIHPDTQYF
>TRBV19|-|TRBJ1-5|-
TGTGCCAGTAGTATGGCCAGCGATCAGCCCCAGCATTTT
CASSMASDQPQHF
>TRBV12-3/TRBV12-4|-|TRBJ1-5|-
TGTGCCAGCAGCACCGGGAACAATCAGCCCCAGCATTTT
CASSTGNNQPQHF
>TRBV14|TRBD1|TRBJ2-7|-
TGTGCCAGCCGCATATCAGGGGGTTCCTACGAGCAGTACTTC
CASRISGGSYEQYF
>TRBV11-2|TRBD1|TRBJ2-4|-
TGTGCCAGCAGCTCTCCCCGACAGGGAAGCATTCAGTACTTC
CASSSPRQGSIQYF
>TRBV12-5|-|TRBJ1-5|-
TGTGCTAGTGCCCTTCTCGTGGGGCCGGCAAAACAGCCCCAGCATTTT
CASALLVGPAKQPQHF
>TRBV7-9|-|TRBJ1-2|-
TGTGCCAGCAGCTCCCCGACAGCCACCTATGGCTACACCTTC
CASSSPTATYGYTF
>TRBV5-1|TRBD1|TRBJ2-5|-
TGCGCCAGCAGCTTGGGGACAGGGGCCCAAGAGACCCAGTACTTC
CASSLGTGAQETQYF
>TRBV5-6|-|TRBJ1-1|-
TGTGCCAGCAGCCGAAGACAGAGCTCCCATGAGGCTTTCTTT
CASSRRQSSHEAFF
>TRBV4-1|-|TRBJ1-5|once
TGCGCCAGCAGCGAAGGGGGGCGTCAGCCCCAGCATTTT
CASSEGGRQPQHF
>TRBV7-2|-|TRBJ1-1|-
TGTGCCAGCAGCTTAGTTTGGCAGGGGAACACTGAAGCTTTCTTT
CASSLVWQGNTEAFF
>TRBV29-1|-|TRBJ2-1|-
TGCAGCGTTGCTGAGGCAGGGGGAGGAAATGAGCAGTTCTTC
CSVAEAGGGNEQFF
>TRBV5-1|TRBD2|TRBJ2-3|-
TGCGCCAGTTCCTTGGGAGGGGACACAGATACGCAGTATTTT
CASSLGGDTDTQYF
>TRBV9|-|TRBJ2-5|few
TGTGCCAGCAGCGCTGGACAGAGTCAAGAGACCCAGTACTTC
CASSAGQSQETQYF
>TRBV21-1|-|TRBJ2-3|-
TGTGCCAGCAGCAAAGGGTTGACCGCGGGGCCTAGCACAGATACGCAGTATTTT
CASSKGLTAGPSTDTQYF
>TRBV9|-|TRBJ1-2|-
TGTGCCAGCAGCGCATTTACAGGGCGGGAGGGCTACACCTTC
CASSAFTGREGYTF
>TRBV25-1|TRBD1|TRBJ1-5|-
TGTGCCAGCAGTGAATGGAGGGACAGGGGGCCTCAGCCCCAGCATTTT
CASSEWRDRGPQPQHF
>TRBV6-4|-|TRBJ1-2|-
TGTGCCAGCAGTGACACGGTGCGCTACACCTTC
CASSDTVRYTF
>TRBV4-2|TRBD2|TRBJ2-3|once
TGTGCCAGCAGCCACTCCCTAGCGGGGGGTTACACAGATACGCAGTATTTT
CASSHSLAGGYTDTQYF
>TRBV5-1|-|TRBJ2-2|-
TGCGCCAGCAGCTTGGCCGGAGGGCCCGAGCTGGTTTTTTTT
CASSLAGGPELVFF
>TRBV5-5|TRBD1|TRBJ2-7|few
TGTGCCAGCAGCTCAAGACAGGGAACCTACGAGCAGTACTTC
CASSSRQGTYEQYF
>TRBV25-1|-|TRBJ1-1|-
TGTGCCAGCAGAGGGGAAGGGCGGAACACTGAAGCTTTCTTT
CASRGEGRNTEAFF
>TRBV19|TRBD1|TRBJ2-1|-
TGTGCCAGTAGTCCACGGACAGGGAACCACAATGAGCAGTTCTTC
CASSPRTGNHNEQFF
>TRBV6-5|-|TRBJ1-1|few
TGTGCCAGCAGGGCAGGGATGAACACTGAAGCTTTCTTT
CASRAGMNTEAFF
>TRBV3-1/TRBV3-2|-|TRBJ1-6|-
TGTGCCAGCAGCCAAGGGAGACGGATGGAGAATTCACCCCTCCACTTT
CASSQGRRMENSPLHF
>TRBV15|TRBD1|TRBJ1-2|-
TGTGCCACCAGCAGAGAGGGGACAGAGGGAGGCTACACCTTC
CATSREGTEGGYTF
>TRBV3-1/TRBV3-2|-|TRBJ1-1|-
TGTGCCAGCAGCCAAGATCGTTTATTAGCTTTCTTT
CASSQDRLLAFF
>TRBV18|-|TRBJ1-5|-
TGTGCCAGCTCACCCTTGCGACAGGTGGGCAATCAGCCCCAGCATTTT
CASSPLRQVGNQPQHF
>TRBV30|TRBD1|TRBJ1-3|-
TGTGCCTGGAGTCGGGACAGGGTGGGAACCATATATTTT
CAWSRDRVGTIYF
>TRBV2|-|TRBJ2-6|-
TGTGCCAGCAGTCCTGTGAGAGGGGCCAACGTCCTGACTTTC
CASSPVRGANVLTF